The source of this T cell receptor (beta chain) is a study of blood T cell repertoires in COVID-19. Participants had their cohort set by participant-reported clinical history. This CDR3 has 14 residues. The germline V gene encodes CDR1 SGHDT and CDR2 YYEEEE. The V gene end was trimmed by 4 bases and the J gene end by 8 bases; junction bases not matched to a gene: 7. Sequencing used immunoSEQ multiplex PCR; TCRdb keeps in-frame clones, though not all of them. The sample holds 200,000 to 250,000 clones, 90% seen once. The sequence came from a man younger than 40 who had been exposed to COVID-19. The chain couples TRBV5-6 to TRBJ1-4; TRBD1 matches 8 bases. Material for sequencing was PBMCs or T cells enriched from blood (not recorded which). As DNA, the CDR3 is TGTGCCAGCAGCCAGAGGACAGGGTGGGAAAAACTGTTTTTT. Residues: CASSQRTGWEKLFF.